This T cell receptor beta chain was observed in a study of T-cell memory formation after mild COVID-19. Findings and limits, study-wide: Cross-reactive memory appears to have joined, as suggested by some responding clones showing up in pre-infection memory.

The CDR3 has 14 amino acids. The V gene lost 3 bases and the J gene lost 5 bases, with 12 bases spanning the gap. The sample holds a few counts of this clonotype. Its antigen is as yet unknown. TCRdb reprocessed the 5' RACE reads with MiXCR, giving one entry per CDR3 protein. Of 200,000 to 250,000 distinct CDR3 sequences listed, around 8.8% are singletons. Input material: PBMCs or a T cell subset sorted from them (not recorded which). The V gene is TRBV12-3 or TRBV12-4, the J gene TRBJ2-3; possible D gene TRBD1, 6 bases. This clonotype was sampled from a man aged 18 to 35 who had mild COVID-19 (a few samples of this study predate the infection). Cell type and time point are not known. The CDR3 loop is CASSLAGAKDTQYF. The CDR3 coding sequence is TGTGCCAGCAGTTTGGCAGGGGCTAAAGATACGCAGTATTTT.